This TCR beta chain appears in the sequencing data of a study of blood T cells in healthy people across ages. Comments on this clonotype: Its specificity is not known.

Study-wide results and caveats: Diversity estimates drawn from one million T cells were deemed underestimates.

Those donating, healthy Caucasian individuals from Russia, were aged roughly 6 to 100. Samples each yielded at least 5.5 micrograms of total RNA. With a J-beta primer mix and a sample-barcoded 5' primer, a second PCR ran about 7 to 11 cycles. TCRdb redid the calling of the 5' RACE reads with MiXCR, one entry per CDR3 protein. The sample has 550,000 to 750,000 distinct CDR3 sequences, over 20% seen once; the top ten hold 3.5% to 4%. V lost 2 bases, J lost 0 bases, and 8 bases lay in between. Germline assignment: CDR1 MDHEN and CDR2 SYDVKM. The CDR3 length is 15 residues. V usage is TRBV28 and J usage is TRBJ2-1; D call uncertain. The clonotype originates from a man between 65 and 85 years old in good health. The sample taken for sequencing was blood. The CDR3 bases are TGTGCCAGCAGTTTAATAAGGAGCTCCTACAATGAGCAGTTCTTC. It encodes CASSLIRSSYNEQFF.